This TCR beta chain was recovered during a study of blood T cell repertoires in COVID-19. Between the trimmed V and J ends, which lost 2 bases and 1 base, there was a span of 16 bases. The CDR3 length is 18 residues. Germline lookup yields CDR1 KGHDR and CDR2 SFDVKD. Generated by immunoSEQ multiplex PCR, the TCRdb table keeps only in-frame clones and is missing some. This table has 150,000 to 200,000 clones, almost 85% appearing once. This TCR derives from a middle-aged man who had recovered from COVID-19. Specimen: peripheral blood. The chain employs TRBV24-1 and TRBJ2-2; possibly TRBD2 for D (6 bases). The CDR3 region is CATSDSPHQRVNTGELFF. The CDR3 region has the DNA TGTGCCACCAGTGATTCTCCTCATCAGCGGGTGAACACCGGGGAGCTGTTTTTT.